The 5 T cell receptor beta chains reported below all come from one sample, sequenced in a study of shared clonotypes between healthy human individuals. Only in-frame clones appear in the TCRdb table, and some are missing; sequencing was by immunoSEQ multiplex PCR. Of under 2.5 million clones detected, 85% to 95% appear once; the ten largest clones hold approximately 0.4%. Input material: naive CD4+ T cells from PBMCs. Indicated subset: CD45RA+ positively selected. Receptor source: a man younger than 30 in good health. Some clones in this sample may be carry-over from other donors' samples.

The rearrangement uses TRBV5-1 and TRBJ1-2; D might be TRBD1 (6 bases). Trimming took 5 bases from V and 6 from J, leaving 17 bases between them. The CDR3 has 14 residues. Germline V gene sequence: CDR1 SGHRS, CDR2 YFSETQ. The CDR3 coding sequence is TGCGCCAGCAGACTCCGAGGGGGAGTCGATGGCTACACCTTC. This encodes CASRLRGGVDGYTF.

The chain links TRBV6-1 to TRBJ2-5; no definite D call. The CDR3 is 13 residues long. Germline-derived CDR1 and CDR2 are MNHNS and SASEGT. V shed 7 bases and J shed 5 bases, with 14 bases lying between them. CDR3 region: CASTARAWETQYF. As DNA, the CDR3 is TGTGCCAGCACCGCCCGGGCCTGGGAGACCCAGTACTTC.

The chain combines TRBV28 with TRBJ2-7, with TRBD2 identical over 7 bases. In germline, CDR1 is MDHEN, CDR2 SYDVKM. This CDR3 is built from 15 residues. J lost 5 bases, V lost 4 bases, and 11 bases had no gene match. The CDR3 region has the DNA TGTGCCAGCAGTTCCTCCAGGACTAGATTAGACGAGCAGTACTTC. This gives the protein CASSSSRTRLDEQYF.

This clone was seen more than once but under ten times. The CDR3 DNA is TGCGCCAGCAGCGTTTCAGGGGGCTACAATGAGCAGTTCTTC. Its protein product is CASSVSGGYNEQFF. V usage is TRBV5-1 and J usage is TRBJ2-1; 7 bases align to TRBD1. The CDR3 is 14 amino acids. V was pared by 4 bases and J by 3 bases, with 4 bases of the junction left unmatched. Germline V gene lookup returns CDR1 SGHRS and CDR2 YFSETQ.

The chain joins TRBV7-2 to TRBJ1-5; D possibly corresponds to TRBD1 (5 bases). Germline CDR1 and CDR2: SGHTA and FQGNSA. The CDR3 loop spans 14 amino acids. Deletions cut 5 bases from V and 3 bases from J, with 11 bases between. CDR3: CASSLRDPNQPQHF. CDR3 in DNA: TGTGCCAGCAGCCTCCGGGACCCCAATCAGCCCCAGCATTTT.